The T cell receptor beta chain under discussion was sequenced for a study of blood T cell repertoires in COVID-19. Study-wide context: COVID-19 samples from acute and convalescent phases originated in the United States, Italy and Spain. PBMCs, B-cell-depleted T cells, or T cells provided the cDNA or gDNA that made up the material.

Original data processing: Reference gene primer amplification gave estimated nucleated cell counts. Profiling relied on immunoSEQ multiplex PCR, and the TCRdb table lists in-frame clones only, not all of them. V and J calls and clone size are as listed in that table; D and trimming were resolved from the DNA. The table shows approximately 150,000 clones, with 75% to 90% occurring only once. Looked up from germline, CDR1 is MNHEY and CDR2 is SVGAGI. This CDR3 spans 15 amino acids. With 7 bases clipped from V and 3 bases from J, the junction kept 8 bases outside the gene matches. This TCR was sampled from a man aged 50 to 60 with active or convalescent COVID-19. The chain is built from TRBV6-5 and TRBJ1-1; the match to TRBD1 covers 10 bases. The sample consisted of peripheral blood. The CDR3 region has the DNA TGTGCCAGCACCATAAGACAGGGGGCTGACACTGAAGCTTTCTTT. It codes for CASTIRQGADTEAFF.